This TCR beta chain was recorded in a study of siplizumab effects on memory and regulatory T cells. Study-level findings and limits: Fewer alloreactive sequences mapped to unstimulated CD4+ memory cells under siplizumab.

Germline CDR1 reads MNHEY; CDR2 reads SVGAGI. V was pared by 5 bases and J by 8 bases, with 7 bases of the junction left unmatched. The CDR3 has 13 residues. Approximately 100,000 TCR templates per sample were sequenced. Produced via immunoSEQ multiplex PCR; TCRdb's table is partial and in-frame only. Among about 100,000 clones, over 90% were seen once, and the ten largest hold approximately 1.5%. As to this clone: Its specificity is not known.

Sequenced: non-Treg CD4+ T cells sorted from blood. The chain joins TRBV6-5 to TRBJ1-1; 8 nucleotides align to TRBD1. The source of this sequence is a human donor in good health. The CDR3 nucleotides are TGTGCCAGCAGTGCTATCGGACAGGGCGAAGCTTTCTTT. The encoded protein is CASSAIGQGEAFF.